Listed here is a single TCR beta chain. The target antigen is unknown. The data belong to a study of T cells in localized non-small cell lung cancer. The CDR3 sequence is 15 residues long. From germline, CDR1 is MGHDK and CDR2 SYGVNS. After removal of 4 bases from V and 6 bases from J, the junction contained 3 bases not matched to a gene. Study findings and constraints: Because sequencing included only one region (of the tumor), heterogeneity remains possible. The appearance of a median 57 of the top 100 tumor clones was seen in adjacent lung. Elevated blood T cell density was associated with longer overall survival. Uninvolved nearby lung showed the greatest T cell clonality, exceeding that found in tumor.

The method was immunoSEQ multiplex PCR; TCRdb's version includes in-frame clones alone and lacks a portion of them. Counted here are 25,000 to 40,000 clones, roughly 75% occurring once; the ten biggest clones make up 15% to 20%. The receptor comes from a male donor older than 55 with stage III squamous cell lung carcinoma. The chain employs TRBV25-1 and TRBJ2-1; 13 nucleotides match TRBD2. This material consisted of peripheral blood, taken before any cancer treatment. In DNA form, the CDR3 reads TGTGCCAGCAGTGGGGGACTAGCGGGGACCAATGAGCAGTTCTTC. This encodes CASSGGLAGTNEQFF.